This is a list of T cell receptor beta chains from one sample in a study of shared clonotypes between healthy human individuals. Generated by immunoSEQ multiplex PCR, the TCRdb table keeps only in-frame clones and is missing some. The sample has 2,500,000 or so clones; just over 90% are singletons. Sequencing was done on a sample of naive CD4+ T cells sorted from blood. All receptors derive from a man between 18 and 29 years old in good health. Both conserved end residues are part of each CDR3. The order of the fields is CDR3 protein, CDR3 DNA, D gene, V gene, clone size, J gene. The D gene is left open where the match is weak. Clone size is shown for a subset of rows, as once, few, many or a class of expanded clone.

CDR3aa: CASSLFRERTEAFF; CDR3nt: TGTGCCAGCAGCTTATTCCGAGAGCGCACTGAAGCTTTCTTT; d_gene: .; v_gene: TRBV7-2; abundance: .; j_gene: TRBJ1-1
CDR3aa: CASSIPTEAFF; CDR3nt: TGTGCCAGTAGTATCCCCACTGAAGCTTTCTTT; d_gene: .; v_gene: TRBV19; abundance: few; j_gene: TRBJ1-1
CDR3aa: CASRLSLGAEKLFF; CDR3nt: TGTGCCAGCAGACTATCGCTCGGGGCTGAAAAACTGTTTTTT; d_gene: .; v_gene: TRBV6-5; abundance: .; j_gene: TRBJ1-4
CDR3aa: CASSRDRVQPLHF; CDR3nt: TGCGCCAGCAGCCGTGACAGGGTTCAACCCCTCCACTTT; d_gene: TRBD1; v_gene: TRBV4-3; abundance: .; j_gene: TRBJ1-6
CDR3aa: CASRSGTGVNEQYF; CDR3nt: TGTGCCAGCAGATCCGGGACAGGGGTTAACGAGCAGTACTTC; d_gene: TRBD1; v_gene: TRBV6-1; abundance: .; j_gene: TRBJ2-7
CDR3aa: CASSLAASGGLKYYEQYF; CDR3nt: TGTGCCAGCAGCTTGGCGGCCAGCGGGGGGCTCAAGTACTACGAGCAGTACTTC; d_gene: TRBD2; v_gene: TRBV5-6; abundance: .; j_gene: TRBJ2-7
CDR3aa: CSVLRGGITDTQYF; CDR3nt: TGCAGCGTCTTGCGGGGGGGCATCACAGATACGCAGTATTTT; d_gene: TRBD2; v_gene: TRBV29-1; abundance: .; j_gene: TRBJ2-3
CDR3aa: CASSYTRGTKGGEQYF; CDR3nt: TGTGCCAGCAGTTACACTCGTGGGACCAAGGGGGGGGAGCAGTACTTC; d_gene: .; v_gene: TRBV6-5; abundance: .; j_gene: TRBJ2-7
CDR3aa: CASSLDHPAAGGGTDTQYF; CDR3nt: TGTGCCAGCAGCTTAGATCACCCCGCTGCGGGAGGAGGCACAGATACGCAGTATTTT; d_gene: TRBD2; v_gene: TRBV11-3; abundance: .; j_gene: TRBJ2-3
CDR3aa: CASSADSRLSGTRIDEQYF; CDR3nt: TGTGCCAGCAGTGCGGACAGCCGCCTTAGCGGGACCCGGATAGATGAGCAGTACTTC; d_gene: TRBD2; v_gene: TRBV6-1; abundance: .; j_gene: TRBJ2-7
CDR3aa: CASSLLQYGYTF; CDR3nt: TGTGCCAGCAGTCTCCTGCAATATGGCTACACCTTC; d_gene: .; v_gene: TRBV28; abundance: .; j_gene: TRBJ1-2
CDR3aa: CASSRGTSYEQYF; CDR3nt: TGTGCCAGCAGCAGGGGGACTAGCTACGAGCAGTACTTC; d_gene: TRBD2; v_gene: TRBV7-2; abundance: .; j_gene: TRBJ2-7
CDR3aa: CASSYTKETQYF; CDR3nt: TGTGCCAGCAGTTACACAAAAGAGACCCAGTACTTC; d_gene: .; v_gene: TRBV6-5; abundance: .; j_gene: TRBJ2-5
CDR3aa: CASSLGQGASSPLHF; CDR3nt: TGTGCCAGCAGCTTGGGGCAGGGGGCGAGTTCACCCCTCCACTTT; d_gene: TRBD1; v_gene: TRBV5-5; abundance: .; j_gene: TRBJ1-6
CDR3aa: CAWTPTGVGTEAFF; CDR3nt: TGTGCCTGGACACCGACAGGGGTGGGGACTGAAGCTTTCTTT; d_gene: TRBD1; v_gene: TRBV30; abundance: .; j_gene: TRBJ1-1
CDR3aa: CAWSRVVVLSNTEAFF; CDR3nt: TGTGCCTGGAGCAGGGTCGTTGTCCTTTCGAACACTGAAGCTTTCTTT; d_gene: .; v_gene: TRBV30; abundance: .; j_gene: TRBJ1-1
CDR3aa: CASSQRIAGKNEQYF; CDR3nt: TGCGCCAGCAGCCAGAGAATAGCGGGAAAGAACGAGCAGTACTTC; d_gene: TRBD2; v_gene: TRBV4-1; abundance: .; j_gene: TRBJ2-7
CDR3aa: CASSLDPQPQHF; CDR3nt: TGTGCCAGCAGCTTAGATCCTCAGCCCCAGCATTTT; d_gene: .; v_gene: TRBV7-9; abundance: .; j_gene: TRBJ1-5
CDR3aa: CASRTSGSPSYEQYF; CDR3nt: TGTGCCTCCCGGACTAGCGGGAGCCCTTCCTACGAGCAGTACTTC; d_gene: TRBD2; v_gene: TRBV30; abundance: once; j_gene: TRBJ2-7
CDR3aa: CASSVGGPRSTEAFF; CDR3nt: TGTGCCAGCAGTGTTGGGGGACCTCGGAGCACTGAAGCTTTCTTT; d_gene: .; v_gene: TRBV2; abundance: .; j_gene: TRBJ1-1
CDR3aa: CASSAVGGQEAFF; CDR3nt: TGTGCCAGCAGCGCCGTGGGGGGGCAAGAAGCTTTCTTT; d_gene: .; v_gene: TRBV5-4; abundance: .; j_gene: TRBJ1-1
CDR3aa: CASAVLLAGDNEQFF; CDR3nt: TGTGCCAGCGCTGTTTTGCTAGCGGGAGATAATGAGCAGTTCTTC; d_gene: TRBD2; v_gene: TRBV6-5; abundance: .; j_gene: TRBJ2-1
CDR3aa: CASSLGPDQTSTGELFF; CDR3nt: TGCGCCAGCAGCTTGGGTCCAGACCAAACCAGTACCGGGGAGCTGTTTTTT; d_gene: .; v_gene: TRBV5-1; abundance: .; j_gene: TRBJ2-2
CDR3aa: CASSGTHTQYF; CDR3nt: TGTGCCAGCAGTGGGACACATACGCAGTATTTT; d_gene: .; v_gene: TRBV6-5; abundance: .; j_gene: TRBJ2-3
CDR3aa: CSGTSGLGDTQYF; CDR3nt: TGCAGTGGGACTAGCGGCCTTGGCGATACGCAGTATTTT; d_gene: TRBD2; v_gene: TRBV29-1; abundance: .; j_gene: TRBJ2-3
CDR3aa: CASSFDLGGGTEAFF; CDR3nt: TGTGCCAGCAGCTTCGATCTGGGAGGGGGGACTGAAGCTTTCTTT; d_gene: .; v_gene: TRBV7-9; abundance: .; j_gene: TRBJ1-1
CDR3aa: CASSEGQGALDTQYF; CDR3nt: TGCGCCAGCAGCGAGGGACAGGGGGCTTTGGATACGCAGTATTTT; d_gene: TRBD1; v_gene: TRBV5-1; abundance: once; j_gene: TRBJ2-3
CDR3aa: CASSQFSTGLYGYTF; CDR3nt: TGCGCCAGCAGCCAATTCTCGACAGGGCTTTATGGCTACACCTTC; d_gene: TRBD1; v_gene: TRBV4-1; abundance: .; j_gene: TRBJ1-2
CDR3aa: CASSHLAANTGELFF; CDR3nt: TGCGCCAGCAGCCATCTAGCGGCGAACACCGGGGAGCTGTTTTTT; d_gene: TRBD2; v_gene: TRBV4-3; abundance: .; j_gene: TRBJ2-2
CDR3aa: CASSINRGPGELFF; CDR3nt: TGTGCCAGCAGCATAAACAGGGGGCCCGGGGAGCTGTTTTTT; d_gene: TRBD1; v_gene: TRBV11-2; abundance: .; j_gene: TRBJ2-2
CDR3aa: CASTLTGGGETQYF; CDR3nt: TGTGCCAGCACTCTGACAGGGGGAGGAGAGACCCAGTACTTC; d_gene: TRBD1; v_gene: TRBV2; abundance: .; j_gene: TRBJ2-5
CDR3aa: CASRRDYGDSPLHF; CDR3nt: TGTGCCAGCAGACGGGACTACGGGGATTCACCCCTCCACTTT; d_gene: .; v_gene: TRBV6-4; abundance: .; j_gene: TRBJ1-6
CDR3aa: CALSEKNTEAFF; CDR3nt: TGTGCCTTATCCGAGAAAAACACTGAAGCTTTCTTT; d_gene: .; v_gene: TRBV30; abundance: .; j_gene: TRBJ1-1
CDR3aa: CASSLGLAGGDTQYF; CDR3nt: TGCGCCAGCAGCCTGGGACTAGCGGGGGGAGATACGCAGTATTTT; d_gene: TRBD2; v_gene: TRBV5-1; abundance: .; j_gene: TRBJ2-3
CDR3aa: CASSEVRGNDQPQHF; CDR3nt: TGTGCCAGCAGTGAAGTAAGGGGGAACGATCAGCCCCAGCATTTT; d_gene: .; v_gene: TRBV6-1; abundance: .; j_gene: TRBJ1-5
CDR3aa: CASSEVQGSGNTIYF; CDR3nt: TGCGCCAGCAGCGAAGTCCAAGGCTCTGGAAACACCATATATTTT; d_gene: .; v_gene: TRBV5-1; abundance: .; j_gene: TRBJ1-3
CDR3aa: CASSTQTGGWTEAFF; CDR3nt: TGTGCCAGTAGTACCCAGACAGGGGGCTGGACTGAAGCTTTCTTT; d_gene: TRBD1; v_gene: TRBV19; abundance: .; j_gene: TRBJ1-1
CDR3aa: CASSFDRLNTEAFF; CDR3nt: TGTGCCAGCAGCTTCGATCGGTTGAACACTGAAGCTTTCTTT; d_gene: .; v_gene: TRBV5-5; abundance: once; j_gene: TRBJ1-1
CDR3aa: CASSPGSGIGANYGYTF; CDR3nt: TGTGCCAGCAGCCCAGGTTCGGGGATTGGAGCTAACTATGGCTACACCTTC; d_gene: .; v_gene: TRBV7-6; abundance: .; j_gene: TRBJ1-2
CDR3aa: CASSQDPASRATKQYF; CDR3nt: TGCGCCAGCAGCCAAGATCCGGCTAGCCGAGCTACGAAACAGTACTTC; d_gene: .; v_gene: TRBV4-1; abundance: .; j_gene: TRBJ2-7
CDR3aa: CASSPRQGTYEQYF; CDR3nt: TGTGCCAGCAGCCCTCGACAGGGAACCTACGAGCAGTACTTC; d_gene: TRBD1; v_gene: TRBV27; abundance: .; j_gene: TRBJ2-7
CDR3aa: CASCWQGATGQPQHF; CDR3nt: TGTGCCAGTTGTTGGCAGGGGGCGACCGGTCAGCCCCAGCATTTT; d_gene: TRBD1; v_gene: TRBV19; abundance: .; j_gene: TRBJ1-5
CDR3aa: CASSIQAGAQETQYF; CDR3nt: TGTGCCAGCAGCATACAAGCGGGAGCTCAAGAGACCCAGTACTTC; d_gene: TRBD2; v_gene: TRBV7-3; abundance: .; j_gene: TRBJ2-5
CDR3aa: CASSPGGSPNYGYTF; CDR3nt: TGCGCCAGCAGCCCCGGGGGCAGCCCTAACTATGGCTACACCTTC; d_gene: .; v_gene: TRBV5-1; abundance: .; j_gene: TRBJ1-2
CDR3aa: CSVEVGVSTEAFF; CDR3nt: TGCAGCGTTGAGGTAGGGGTTAGCACTGAAGCTTTCTTT; d_gene: .; v_gene: TRBV29-1; abundance: .; j_gene: TRBJ1-1
CDR3aa: CASSPGGTGELFF; CDR3nt: TGTGCCAGCAGCCCCGGGGGGACCGGGGAGCTGTTTTTT; d_gene: TRBD2; v_gene: TRBV6-4; abundance: .; j_gene: TRBJ2-2
CDR3aa: CASSFEGLGTQYF; CDR3nt: TGTGCCAGCAGTTTCGAGGGACTCGGGACCCAGTACTTC; d_gene: .; v_gene: TRBV6-5; abundance: .; j_gene: TRBJ2-5
CDR3aa: CASSSWTGSDTEAFF; CDR3nt: TGTGCCAGCAGTTCTTGGACAGGGTCGGACACTGAAGCTTTCTTT; d_gene: TRBD1; v_gene: TRBV6-5; abundance: .; j_gene: TRBJ1-1
CDR3aa: CASSLQGLSYNEQFF; CDR3nt: TGTGCCAGCAGCTTGCAGGGACTATCCTACAATGAGCAGTTCTTC; d_gene: TRBD2; v_gene: TRBV5-8; abundance: .; j_gene: TRBJ2-1
CDR3aa: CASRATGRGGYTF; CDR3nt: TGTGCCAGCAGGGCGACAGGGAGGGGTGGCTACACCTTC; d_gene: TRBD1; v_gene: TRBV6-1; abundance: .; j_gene: TRBJ1-2
CDR3aa: CAISPQGRENNEQFF; CDR3nt: TGTGCCATCAGCCCACAAGGAAGAGAAAACAATGAGCAGTTCTTC; d_gene: .; v_gene: TRBV10-3; abundance: once; j_gene: TRBJ2-1
CDR3aa: CASSPPGSDGQYF; CDR3nt: TGTGCCAGCTCACCACCAGGGTCAGACGGGCAGTACTTC; d_gene: .; v_gene: TRBV18; abundance: .; j_gene: TRBJ2-7
CDR3aa: CAITRTLQPEKLFF; CDR3nt: TGTGCCATCACCAGGACACTTCAGCCGGAAAAACTGTTTTTT; d_gene: .; v_gene: TRBV10-3; abundance: .; j_gene: TRBJ1-4
CDR3aa: CASSLFAGAGEQYF; CDR3nt: TGTGCCAGCAGCTTGTTTGCGGGAGCTGGCGAGCAGTACTTC; d_gene: TRBD2; v_gene: TRBV5-4; abundance: .; j_gene: TRBJ2-7
CDR3aa: CASGDGKYNSPLHF; CDR3nt: TGTGCCTCAGGAGATGGGAAATATAATTCACCCCTCCACTTT; d_gene: .; v_gene: TRBV5-6; abundance: .; j_gene: TRBJ1-6